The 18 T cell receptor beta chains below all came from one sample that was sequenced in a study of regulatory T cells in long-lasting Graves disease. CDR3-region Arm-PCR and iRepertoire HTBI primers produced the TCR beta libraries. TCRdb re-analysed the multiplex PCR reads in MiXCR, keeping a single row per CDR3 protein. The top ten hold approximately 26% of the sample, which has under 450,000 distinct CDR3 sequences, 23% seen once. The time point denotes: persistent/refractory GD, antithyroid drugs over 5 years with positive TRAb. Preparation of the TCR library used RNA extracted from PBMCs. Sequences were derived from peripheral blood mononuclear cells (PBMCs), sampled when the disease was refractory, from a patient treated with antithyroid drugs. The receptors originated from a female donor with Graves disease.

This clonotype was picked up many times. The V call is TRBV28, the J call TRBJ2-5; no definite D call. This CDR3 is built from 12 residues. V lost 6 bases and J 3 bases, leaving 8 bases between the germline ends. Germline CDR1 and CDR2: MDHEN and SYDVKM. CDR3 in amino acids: CASSFGEETQYF. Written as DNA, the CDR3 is TGTGCCAGCAGCTTTGGGGAAGAGACCCAGTACTTC.

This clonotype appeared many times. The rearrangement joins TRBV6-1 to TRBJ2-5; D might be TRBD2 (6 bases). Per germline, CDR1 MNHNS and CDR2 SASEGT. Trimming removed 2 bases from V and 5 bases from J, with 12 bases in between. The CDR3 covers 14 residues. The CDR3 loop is CASSESWGRETQYF. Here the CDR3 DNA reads TGTGCCAGCAGTGAATCTTGGGGGAGGGAGACCCAGTACTTC.

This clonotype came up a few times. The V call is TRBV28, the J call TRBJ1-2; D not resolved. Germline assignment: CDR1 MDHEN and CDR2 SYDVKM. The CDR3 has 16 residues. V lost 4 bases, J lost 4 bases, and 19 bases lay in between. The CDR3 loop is CASSSPASGIRYGYTF. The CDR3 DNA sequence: TGTGCCAGCAGTTCTCCGGCCTCCGGGATACGCTATGGCTACACCTTC.

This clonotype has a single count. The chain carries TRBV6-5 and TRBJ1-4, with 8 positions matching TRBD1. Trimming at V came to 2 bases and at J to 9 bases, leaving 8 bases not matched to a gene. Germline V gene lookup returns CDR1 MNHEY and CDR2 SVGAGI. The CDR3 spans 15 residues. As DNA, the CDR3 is TGTGCCAGCAGTTACACGGCAGGGGGCGGGAAAAAACTGTTTTTT. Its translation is CASSYTAGGGKKLFF.

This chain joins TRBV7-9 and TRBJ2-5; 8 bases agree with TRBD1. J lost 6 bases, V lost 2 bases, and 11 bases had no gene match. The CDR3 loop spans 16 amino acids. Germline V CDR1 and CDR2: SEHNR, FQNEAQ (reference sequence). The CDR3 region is CASSLPMGTGSKTQYF. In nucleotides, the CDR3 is TGTGCCAGCAGCTTACCGATGGGGACAGGTTCCAAGACCCAGTACTTC.

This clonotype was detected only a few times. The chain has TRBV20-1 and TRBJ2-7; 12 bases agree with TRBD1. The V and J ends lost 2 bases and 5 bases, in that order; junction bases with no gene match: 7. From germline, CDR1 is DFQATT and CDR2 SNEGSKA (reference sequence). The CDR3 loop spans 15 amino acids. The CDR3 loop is CSARSRDRGLNEQYF. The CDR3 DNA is TGCAGTGCTAGATCCCGGGACAGGGGGCTCAACGAGCAGTACTTC.

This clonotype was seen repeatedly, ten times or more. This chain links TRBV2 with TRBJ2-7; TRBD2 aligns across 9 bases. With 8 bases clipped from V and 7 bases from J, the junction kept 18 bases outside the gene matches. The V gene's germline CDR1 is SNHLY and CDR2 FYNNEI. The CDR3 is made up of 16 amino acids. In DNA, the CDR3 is TGTGCCAGCCATAAGGAGGGTCTAGCGGGACTACGGGAGCAGTACTTC. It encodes CASHKEGLAGLREQYF.

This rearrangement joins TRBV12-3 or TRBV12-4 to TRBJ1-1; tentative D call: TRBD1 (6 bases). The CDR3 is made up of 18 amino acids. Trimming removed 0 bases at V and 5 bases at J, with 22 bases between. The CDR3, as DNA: TGTGCCAGCAGTTTAGCCCCCCGGGGGGCAGCAAGGATTACTGAAGCTTTCTTT. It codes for CASSLAPRGAARITEAFF.

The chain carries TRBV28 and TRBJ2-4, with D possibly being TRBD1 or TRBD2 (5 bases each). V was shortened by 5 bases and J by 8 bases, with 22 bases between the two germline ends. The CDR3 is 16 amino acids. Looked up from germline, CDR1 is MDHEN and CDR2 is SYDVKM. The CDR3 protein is CASSPGSAASRDIQYF. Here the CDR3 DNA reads TGTGCCAGCAGTCCTGGAAGCGCGGCTAGCAGGGACATTCAGTACTTC.

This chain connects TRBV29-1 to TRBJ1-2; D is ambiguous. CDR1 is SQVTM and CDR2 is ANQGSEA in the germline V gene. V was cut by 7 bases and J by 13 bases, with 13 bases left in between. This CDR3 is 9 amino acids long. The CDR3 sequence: CSATPGGTF. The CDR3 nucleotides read TGCAGCGCCACCCCCGGCGGCACCTTC.

CDR3 loop: CASSEGLYGYTF. The CDR3 nucleotides read TGCGCCAGCAGCGAGGGCCTTTATGGCTACACCTTC. The chain uses TRBV5-1 and TRBJ1-2; the D is unclear. This CDR3 is built from 12 residues. Trimming removed 4 bases from V and 5 bases from J, with 9 bases in between. Looked up from germline, CDR1 is SGHRS and CDR2 is YFSETQ.

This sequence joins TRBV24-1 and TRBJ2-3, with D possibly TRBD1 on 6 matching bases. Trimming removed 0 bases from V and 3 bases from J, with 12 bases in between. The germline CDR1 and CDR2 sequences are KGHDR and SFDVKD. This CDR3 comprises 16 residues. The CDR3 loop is CATSDLPATGTDTQYF. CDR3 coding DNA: TGTGCCACCAGTGATTTGCCGGCCACAGGGACAGATACGCAGTATTTT.

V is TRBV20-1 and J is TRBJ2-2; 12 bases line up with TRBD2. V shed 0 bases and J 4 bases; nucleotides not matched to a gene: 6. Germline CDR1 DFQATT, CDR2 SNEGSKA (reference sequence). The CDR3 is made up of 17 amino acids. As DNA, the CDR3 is TGCAGTGCTAGAGATCCGACTAGCGGGAGTTCCACCGGGGAGCTGTTTTTT. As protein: CSARDPTSGSSTGELFF.

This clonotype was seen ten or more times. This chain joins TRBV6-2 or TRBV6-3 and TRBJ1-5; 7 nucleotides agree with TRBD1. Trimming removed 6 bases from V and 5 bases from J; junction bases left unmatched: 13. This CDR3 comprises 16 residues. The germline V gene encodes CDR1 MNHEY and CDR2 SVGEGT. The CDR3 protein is CASRHLTGTVYQPQHF. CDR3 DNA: TGTGCCAGCAGACATCTCACCGGGACAGTGTATCAGCCCCAGCATTTT.

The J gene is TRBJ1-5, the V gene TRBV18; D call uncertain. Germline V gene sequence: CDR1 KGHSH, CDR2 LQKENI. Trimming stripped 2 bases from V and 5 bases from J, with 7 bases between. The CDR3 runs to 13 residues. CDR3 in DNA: TGTGCCAGCTCACCATCTTCGTATCAGCCCCAGCATTTT. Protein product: CASSPSSYQPQHF.

The CDR3, as DNA: TGCGCCAGCAGCCAATGGACAGGGGGGACTTACGAGCAGTACTTC. The encoded protein is CASSQWTGGTYEQYF. V usage is TRBV4-1 and J usage is TRBJ2-7; the match to TRBD1 covers 10 bases. The germline gives CDR1 MGHRA, CDR2 YSYEKL. The J segment lost 4 bases and the V segment lost 2 bases, leaving 5 bases of the junction unmatched. The CDR3 runs to 15 residues.

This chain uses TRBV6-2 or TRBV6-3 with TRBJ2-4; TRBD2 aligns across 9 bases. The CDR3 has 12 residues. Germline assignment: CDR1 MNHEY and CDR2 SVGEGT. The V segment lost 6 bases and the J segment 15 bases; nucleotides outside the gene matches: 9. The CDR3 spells CASSPGLANRYF. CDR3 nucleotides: TGTGCCAGCAGCCCCGGACTAGCGAATAGGTACTTC.

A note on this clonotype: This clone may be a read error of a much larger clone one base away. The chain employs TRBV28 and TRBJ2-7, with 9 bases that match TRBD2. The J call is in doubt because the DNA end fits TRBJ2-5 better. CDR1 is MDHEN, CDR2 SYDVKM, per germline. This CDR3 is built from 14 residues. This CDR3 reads CASIAGGREETQYF. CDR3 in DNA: TGTGCCAGCATTGCAGGCGGGAGGGAAGAGACCCAGTACTTC.